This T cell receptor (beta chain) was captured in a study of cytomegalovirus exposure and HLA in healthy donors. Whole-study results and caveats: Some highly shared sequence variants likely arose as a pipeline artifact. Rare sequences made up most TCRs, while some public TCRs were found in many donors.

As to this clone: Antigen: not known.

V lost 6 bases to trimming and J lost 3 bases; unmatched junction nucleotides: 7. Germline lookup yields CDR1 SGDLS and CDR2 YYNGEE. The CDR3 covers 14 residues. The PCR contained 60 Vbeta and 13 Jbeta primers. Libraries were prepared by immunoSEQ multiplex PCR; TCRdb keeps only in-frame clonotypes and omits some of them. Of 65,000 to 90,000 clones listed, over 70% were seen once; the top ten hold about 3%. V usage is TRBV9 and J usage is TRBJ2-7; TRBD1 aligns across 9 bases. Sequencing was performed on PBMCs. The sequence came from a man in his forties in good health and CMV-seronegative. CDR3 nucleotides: TGTGCCAGCAACCCCGGGACAGGGTTCTACGAGCAGTACTTC. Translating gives CASNPGTGFYEQYF.